The rows below give T cell receptor beta chains drawn from one sample of a study of response to subunit inactivated influenza vaccine. TCRdb re-analysed the RT-PCR reads in MiXCR, keeping a single row per CDR3 protein. Seen here are hundreds of thousands of distinct CDR3 sequences, approximately 18% observed once, and the top ten hold roughly 10%. Sequencing was performed on PBMCs from blood, taken 4 to 6 days after vaccination. The receptors shown here come from a man aged 50 to 60 who received an inactivated influenza vaccine. Each CDR3 is given with its conserved first and last residue. A D gene is named only where the DNA matches it firmly. Size is stated for part of the rows, as once, few or many counts, or as a class when the clone is expanded.

TRBJ2-7 | few | 16 | TRBD2 | TRBV5-1 | TGCGCCAGCGCCCCTGTCAGCGGGGGGTCAAGGTACGAGCAGTACTTC | CASAPVSGGSRYEQYF
TRBJ1-5 | few | 15 | - | TRBV4-2 | TGTGCCAGCAGCCAAGAGGTCAGCAGCAATCAGCCCCAGCATTTT | CASSQEVSSNQPQHF
TRBJ2-2 | few | 15 | TRBD2 | TRBV6-7 | TGTGCCAGCAGCGGACTAGCGCACCTGGTAGGGGAGCTGTTTTTT | CASSGLAHLVGELFF
TRBJ1-3 | few | 14 | - | TRBV12-3/TRBV12-4 | TGTGCCAGCAGTTTATGGGGGCCTGGAAACACCATATATTTT | CASSLWGPGNTIYF
TRBJ2-1 | - | 13 | TRBD2 | TRBV10-3 | TGTGCCATCAGTGAAAGGACTAGCGGGATTCAGTTCTTC | CAISERTSGIQFF
TRBJ2-1 | many | 15 | - | TRBV5-1 | TGCGCCAGCAGCTTGGGGGCTAGCCAATACAATGAGCAGTTCTTC | CASSLGASQYNEQFF
TRBJ2-1 | - | 14 | TRBD2 | TRBV28 | TGTGCCAGCACAGCGGGAGGAACGTACTCGAAGCAGTTCTTC | CASTAGGTYSKQFF
TRBJ2-7 | few | 12 | TRBD1 | TRBV20-1 | TGCAGTAAACAGGGGGCCCCCTACGAGCAGTACTTC | CSKQGAPYEQYF
TRBJ1-5 | few | 15 | - | TRBV5-1 | TGCGCCAGCAGCCCAGGAGACTTCGGCAATCAGCCCCAGCATTTT | CASSPGDFGNQPQHF
TRBJ2-5 | - | 14 | TRBD2 | TRBV12-3/TRBV12-4 | TGTGCCAGCAGCCACGGGGGGGCAGTGGAGACCCAGTACTTC | CASSHGGAVETQYF
TRBJ2-2 | few | 16 | - | TRBV11-2 | TGTGCCAGCAGCTTAGTCCCCGGACGGTACACCGGGGAGCTGTTTTTT | CASSLVPGRYTGELFF
TRBJ2-1 | few | 12 | TRBD2 | TRBV28 | TGTGCCAGCAGTGCCATAGCGGGGCGCGTGTTCTTC | CASSAIAGRVFF
TRBJ2-1 | few | 12 | - | TRBV20-1 | TGCAGTTCTTCAGACCGTGTACATGGGCAGTTCTTC | CSSSDRVHGQFF
TRBJ1-2 | - | 15 | TRBD1 | TRBV4-3 | TGCGCCAGCAGCCAACAGGGACAGGGATGGGATGGCTACACCTTC | CASSQQGQGWDGYTF
TRBJ2-7 | few | 15 | - | TRBV12-3/TRBV12-4 | TGTGCCAGCAGTCCTCAGCGAGGGGGGGCCGACGAGCAGTACTTC | CASSPQRGGADEQYF
TRBJ2-3 | few | 14 | TRBD2 | TRBV15 | TGTGCCACCAGCAGAGATGCGGGGGTAGATACGCAGTATTTT | CATSRDAGVDTQYF
TRBJ2-3 | - | 12 | - | TRBV28 | TGTGCCAGCAGTTTGGACGGAATCACGCAGTATTTT | CASSLDGITQYF
TRBJ1-5 | - | 13 | - | TRBV27 | TGTGCCAGCAGTTTTGGGTCGGAACAGCCCCAGCATTTT | CASSFGSEQPQHF
TRBJ2-5 | - | 12 | - | TRBV15 | TGTGCCACCAGCAGAGATCTGGCGACCCAGTACTTC | CATSRDLATQYF
TRBJ2-7 | - | 13 | - | TRBV10-3 | TGTGCCATCAGGCTACAGGCCTTCGACGAGCAGTACTTC | CAIRLQAFDEQYF
TRBJ2-6 | few | 15 | - | TRBV4-2 | TGTGCCAGCAGCCAAGACCTAGCTGGGGCCAACGTCCTGACTTTC | CASSQDLAGANVLTF
TRBJ2-7 | many | 13 | - | TRBV7-2 | TGTGCCAGCAGTGGCAGAGACTCCTACGAGCAGTACTTC | CASSGRDSYEQYF
TRBJ2-3 | few | 16 | TRBD1 | TRBV6-5 | TGTGCCAGCAGTTCGGGACAGGGGATTGGTACAGATACGCAGTATTTT | CASSSGQGIGTDTQYF
TRBJ1-2 | many | 16 | - | TRBV7-2 | TGTGCCAGCAGTCTGGATTTCCGGGGTTTTTCTTATGGCTACACCTTC | CASSLDFRGFSYGYTF
TRBJ2-7 | many | 12 | - | TRBV12-3/TRBV12-4 | TGTGCCAGCAGTTTAGGGCAGTTCGAGCAGTACTTC | CASSLGQFEQYF
TRBJ2-2 | few | 15 | - | TRBV7-8 | TGTGCCAGCAGCTTAGGGGCTTTGAACACCGGGGAGCTGTTTTTT | CASSLGALNTGELFF
TRBJ1-3 | few | 13 | - | TRBV7-2 | TGTGCCAGCAGCTTAGAAGGGGGAAACACCATATATTTT | CASSLEGGNTIYF
TRBJ2-1 | few | 17 | - | TRBV4-2 | TGTGCCAGCAGCCAAGGTCCGGGTATGGGGGCCTACAATGAGCAGTTCTTC | CASSQGPGMGAYNEQFF
TRBJ1-6 | - | 13 | - | TRBV12-3/TRBV12-4 | TGTGCCAGCAGACCCGCAGGGTTTTCACCCCTCCACTTT | CASRPAGFSPLHF
TRBJ1-1 | - | 13 | - | TRBV11-1 | TGTGCCAGCAGTGGGACCACGGCGGCAGAAGCTTTCTTT | CASSGTTAAEAFF
TRBJ2-7 | few | 15 | TRBD1 | TRBV4-2 | TGTGCCAGCAGCCAACGGACAGGGGTGCCCTACGAGCAGTACTTC | CASSQRTGVPYEQYF
TRBJ2-5 | few | 14 | - | TRBV5-1 | TGCGCCAGCAGCTTTAGTAGGGGGCAAGAGACCCAGTACTTC | CASSFSRGQETQYF
TRBJ2-7 | - | 14 | TRBD1 | TRBV5-1 | TGCGCCAGCAGCTTGGGGGGGACAGCCTACGAGCAGTACTTC | CASSLGGTAYEQYF
TRBJ2-4 | few | 13 | TRBD2 | TRBV20-1 | TGCAGTGCTAGAGGGGAGGGAGTAGACATTCAGTACTTC | CSARGEGVDIQYF
TRBJ2-7 | - | 12 | - | TRBV12-3/TRBV12-4 | TGTGCCAGCAGTCAGAGGACGACCGAGCAGTACTTC | CASSQRTTEQYF
TRBJ2-7 | many | 15 | TRBD2 | TRBV20-1 | TGCAGTGCTACGACCGGGACTAGCGTTTCCTACGAGCAGTACTTC | CSATTGTSVSYEQYF
TRBJ2-7 | - | 14 | - | TRBV4-3 | TGCGCCAGCAGCCAACTAGCGTTTACCTACGAGCAGTACTTC | CASSQLAFTYEQYF
TRBJ1-2 | few | 13 | - | TRBV6-5 | TGTGCCAGCAGTTCTAATCAGGGCTATGGCTACACCTTC | CASSSNQGYGYTF
TRBJ1-5 | - | 14 | - | TRBV4-3 | TGCGCCAGCAGCCAAGGAGGCATGGGGGAGCCCCAGCATTTT | CASSQGGMGEPQHF
TRBJ2-7 | - | 12 | - | TRBV12-3/TRBV12-4 | TGTGCCAGCACTTTACGGGGGTACGAGCAGTACTTC | CASTLRGYEQYF